The 12 T cell receptor beta chains presented below share a single source sample, sequenced in a study of graft-versus-host responses after intestinal transplantation. These receptors are not linked to any known antigen. Sequencing was performed with immunoSEQ multiplex PCR; in TCRdb, only in-frame clones are kept and a portion is missing. The repertoire consists of some 140,000 clones, with roughly nine tenths occurring once and the leading ten covering around 0.15%. The specimen was unstimulated CD4+ T cells sorted from spleen or lymph node cells, collected before intestinal transplant. These receptors originate from a human donor who received an intestinal transplant.

The chain uses TRBV7-2 and TRBJ2-7, with TRBD2 matching over 9 bases. Per the germline V gene, CDR1 is SGHTA and CDR2 is FQGNSA. V lost 5 bases, J lost 2 bases, and 4 bases stayed unmatched. CDR3 length equals 14 residues. CDR3 sequence reads: CASSLQRGAYEQYF. The CDR3 DNA is TGTGCCAGCAGCCTACAGCGGGGGGCCTACGAGCAGTACTTC.

This clone is a singleton in its sample. The chain joins TRBV7-9 to TRBJ1-4; a weak D match, TRBD1 (6 bases). The CDR3 runs to 15 residues. In germline, CDR1 is SEHNR, CDR2 FQNEAQ (reference sequence). V gave up 5 bases and J gave up 7 bases, with 17 bases separating them. As DNA, the CDR3 is TGTGCCAGCAGCCACACTACAGGGATAACTGAAAAACTGTTTTTT. Translating gives CASSHTTGITEKLFF.

The V gene is TRBV29-1, the J gene TRBJ2-1, with TRBD1 identical over 8 bases. The CDR3 is 12 residues long. V lost 8 bases to trimming and J lost 3 bases; unmatched junction nucleotides: 3. Germline CDR1 and CDR2: SQVTM and ANQGSEA. CDR3 coding DNA: TGCAGCCTGGGACAGGACTACAATGAGCAGTTCTTC. Translation: CSLGQDYNEQFF.

The genes are TRBV5-4 and TRBJ2-1; no clear D gene. Germline V gene data show CDR1 as SGHNT and CDR2 as YYREEE (reference sequence). The CDR3 contains 13 residues. Trimming shortened V by 2 bases and J by 8 bases, and 11 bases separated the two germline ends. The CDR3 DNA follows: TGTGCCAGCAGCTTAAATGTATTGGATGAGCAGTTCTTC. Translation gives CASSLNVLDEQFF.

The rearrangement uses TRBV5-1 and TRBJ1-2, with D hard to call. From germline, CDR1 is SGHRS and CDR2 YFSETQ. CDR3 length: 14 residues. Trimming pared 0 bases from V and 6 bases from J, leaving 12 bases between. The CDR3 DNA is TGCGCCAGCAGCTTGGGTACGGATTTGGATGGCTACACCTTC. It is translated as CASSLGTDLDGYTF.

This clone occurred once. The rearrangement joins TRBV20-1 to TRBJ2-7; D ambiguous. The germline gives CDR1 DFQATT, CDR2 SNEGSKA (reference sequence). CDR3 length: 10 residues. V was clipped by 3 bases and J by 6 bases, with 6 bases between them. The DNA for the CDR3 is TGCAGTGCTAGGTCCCGCGAGCAGTACTTC. Translating gives CSARSREQYF.

This chain connects TRBV5-1 to TRBJ1-1, with 7 bases lining up with TRBD1. The CDR3 sequence is 16 residues long. Germline V gene sequence: CDR1 SGHRS, CDR2 YFSETQ. The V segment lost 3 bases and the J segment 4 bases; nucleotides outside the gene matches: 12. CDR3 region: CASSSGQDLRTTEAFF. CDR3 coding DNA: TGCGCCAGCAGCTCCGGACAGGACTTAAGGACCACTGAAGCTTTCTTT.

This clone showed up just once. V and J are TRBV11-2 and TRBJ2-1; 9 bases are shared with TRBD2. Germline CDR1 and CDR2: SGHAT and FQNNGV. Trimming at V came to 0 bases and at J to 0 bases, leaving 9 bases not matched to a gene. CDR3 length equals 19 residues. In nucleotides, the CDR3 is TGTGCCAGCAGCTTAGATTCGGCTAGCGGGGTGTTCTCCTACAATGAGCAGTTCTTC. Encoded protein: CASSLDSASGVFSYNEQFF.

Here the CDR3 reads CASSLLPGGPQETQYF. DNA for the CDR3: TGTGCCAGCAGCTTGTTACCGGGGGGCCCTCAAGAGACCCAGTACTTC. V usage is TRBV7-6 and J usage is TRBJ2-5, with D tentatively TRBD2 (7 bases). Trimming pared 3 bases from V and 2 bases from J, leaving 16 bases between. Germline V CDR1 and CDR2: SGHVS, FNYEAQ. The CDR3 is made up of 16 amino acids.

J is TRBJ1-3 and V is TRBV27; unclear D gene. The germline V gene encodes CDR1 MNHEY and CDR2 SMNVEV (reference sequence). This CDR3 has 14 residues. V was trimmed by 3 bases and J by 6 bases, leaving 12 bases between them. The CDR3 loop is CASSLSYRENTIYF. CDR3 DNA sequence: TGTGCCAGCAGTTTGTCCTATCGTGAAAACACCATATATTTT.

The genes are TRBV12-5 and TRBJ2-3; D unresolved. CDR3 length: 12 residues. Trimming took 7 bases from V and 8 from J, leaving 13 bases between them. Germline assignment: CDR1 LGHNT and CDR2 FRNRAP. The CDR3 nucleotides are TGTGCTAGTGCCCCCGCGAGTGGTACGCAGTATTTT. As protein: CASAPASGTQYF.

V and J are TRBV15 and TRBJ2-5; the match to TRBD2 covers 7 bases. Gene TRBJ2-7 matches the end of the DNA better, so the J call may be wrong. The CDR3 totals 15 residues. Germline V CDR1 and CDR2: LNHNV, YYDKDF (reference sequence). The CDR3 DNA follows: TGTGCCACCAGCAGAGGGGCTAGCCGGGGGGACGAGCAGTACTTC. It specifies CATSRGASRGDEQYF.